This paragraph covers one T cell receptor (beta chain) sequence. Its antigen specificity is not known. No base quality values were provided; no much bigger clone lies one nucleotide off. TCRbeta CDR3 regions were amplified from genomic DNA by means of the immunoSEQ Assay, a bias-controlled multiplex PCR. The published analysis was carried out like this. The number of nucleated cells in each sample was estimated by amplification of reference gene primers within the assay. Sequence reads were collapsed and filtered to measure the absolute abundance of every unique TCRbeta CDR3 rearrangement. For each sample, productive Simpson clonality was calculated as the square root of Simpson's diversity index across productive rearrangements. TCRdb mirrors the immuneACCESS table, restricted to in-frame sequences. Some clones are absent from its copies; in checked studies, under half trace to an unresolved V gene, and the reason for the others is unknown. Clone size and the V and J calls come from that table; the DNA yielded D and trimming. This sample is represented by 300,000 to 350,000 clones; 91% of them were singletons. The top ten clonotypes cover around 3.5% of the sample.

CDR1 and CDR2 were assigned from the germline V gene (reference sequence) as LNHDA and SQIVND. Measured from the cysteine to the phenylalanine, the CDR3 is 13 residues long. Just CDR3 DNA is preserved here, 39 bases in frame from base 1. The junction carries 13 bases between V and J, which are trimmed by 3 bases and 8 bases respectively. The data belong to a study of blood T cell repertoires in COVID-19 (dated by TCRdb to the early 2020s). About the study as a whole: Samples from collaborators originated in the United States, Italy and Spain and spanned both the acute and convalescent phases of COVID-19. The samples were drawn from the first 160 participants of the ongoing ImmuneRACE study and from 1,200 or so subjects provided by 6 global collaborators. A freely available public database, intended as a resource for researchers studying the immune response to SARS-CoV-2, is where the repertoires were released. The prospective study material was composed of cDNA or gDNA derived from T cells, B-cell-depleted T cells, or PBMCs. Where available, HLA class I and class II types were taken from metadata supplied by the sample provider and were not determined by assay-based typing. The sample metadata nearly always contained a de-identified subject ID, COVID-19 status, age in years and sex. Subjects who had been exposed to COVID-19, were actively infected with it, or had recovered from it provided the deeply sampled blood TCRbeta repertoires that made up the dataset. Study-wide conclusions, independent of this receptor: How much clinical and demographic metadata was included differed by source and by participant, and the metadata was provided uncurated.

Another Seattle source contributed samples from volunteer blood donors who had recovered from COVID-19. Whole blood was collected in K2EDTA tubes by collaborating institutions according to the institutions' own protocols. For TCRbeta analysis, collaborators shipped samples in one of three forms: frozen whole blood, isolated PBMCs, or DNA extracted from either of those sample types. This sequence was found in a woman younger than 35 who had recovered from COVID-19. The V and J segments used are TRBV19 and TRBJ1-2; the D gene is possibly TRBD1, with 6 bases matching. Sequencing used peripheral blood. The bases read TGTGCCAGTAGTATTGCCCAGGGGACGGGCTACACCTTC. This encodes CASSIAQGTGYTF. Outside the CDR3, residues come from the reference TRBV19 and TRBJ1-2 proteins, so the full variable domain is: DGGITQSPKYLFRKEGQNVTLSCEQNLNHDAMYWYRQDPGQGLRLIYYSQIVNDFQKGDIAEGYSVSREKKESFPLTVTSAQKNPTAFYLCASSIAQGTGYTFGSGTRLTVV.